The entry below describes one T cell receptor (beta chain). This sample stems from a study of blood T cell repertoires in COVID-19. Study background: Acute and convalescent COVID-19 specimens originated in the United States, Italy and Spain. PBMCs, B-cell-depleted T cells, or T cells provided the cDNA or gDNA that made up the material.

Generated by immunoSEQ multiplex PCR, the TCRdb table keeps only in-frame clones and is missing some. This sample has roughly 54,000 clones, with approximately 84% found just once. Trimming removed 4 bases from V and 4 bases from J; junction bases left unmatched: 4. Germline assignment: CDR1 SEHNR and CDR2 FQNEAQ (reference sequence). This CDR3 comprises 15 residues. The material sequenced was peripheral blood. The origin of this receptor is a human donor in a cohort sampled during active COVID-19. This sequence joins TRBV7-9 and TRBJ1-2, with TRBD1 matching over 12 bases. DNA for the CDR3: TGTGCCAGCAGCTCCGCGGGACAGGGGGCCTATGGCTACACCTTC. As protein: CASSSAGQGAYGYTF. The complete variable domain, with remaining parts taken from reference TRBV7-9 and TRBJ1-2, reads DTGVSQNPRHKITKRGQNVTFRCDPISEHNRLYWYRQTLGQGPEFLTYFQNEAQLEKSRLLSDRFSAERPKGSFSTLEIQRTEQGDSAMYLCASSSAGQGAYGYTFGSGTRLTVV.